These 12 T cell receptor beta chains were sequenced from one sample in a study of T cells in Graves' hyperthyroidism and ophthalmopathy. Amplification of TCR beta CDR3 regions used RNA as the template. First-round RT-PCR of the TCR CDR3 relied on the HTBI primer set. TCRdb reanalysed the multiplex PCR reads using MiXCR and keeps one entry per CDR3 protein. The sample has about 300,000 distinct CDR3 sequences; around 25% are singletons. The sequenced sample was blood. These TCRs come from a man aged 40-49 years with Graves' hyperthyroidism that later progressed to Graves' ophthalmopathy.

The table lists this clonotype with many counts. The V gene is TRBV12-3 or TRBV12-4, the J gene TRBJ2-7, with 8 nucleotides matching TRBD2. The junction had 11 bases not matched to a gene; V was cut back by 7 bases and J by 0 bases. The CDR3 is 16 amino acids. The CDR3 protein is CASTPSPGRASYEQYF. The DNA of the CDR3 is TGTGCCAGCACCCCCTCTCCCGGGAGGGCCTCCTACGAGCAGTACTTC.

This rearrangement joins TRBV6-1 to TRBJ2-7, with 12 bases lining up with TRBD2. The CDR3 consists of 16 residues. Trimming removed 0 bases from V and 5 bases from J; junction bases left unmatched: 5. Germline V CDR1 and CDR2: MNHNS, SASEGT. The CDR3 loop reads CASSEAALAGGHEQYF. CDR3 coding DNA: TGTGCCAGCAGTGAAGCAGCGCTAGCGGGAGGGCACGAGCAGTACTTC.

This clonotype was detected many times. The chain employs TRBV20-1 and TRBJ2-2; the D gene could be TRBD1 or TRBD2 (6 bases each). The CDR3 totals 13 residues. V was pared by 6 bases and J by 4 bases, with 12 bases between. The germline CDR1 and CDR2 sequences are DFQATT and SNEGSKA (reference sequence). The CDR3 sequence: CSAGGQVTGELFF. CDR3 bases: TGCAGTGCAGGGGGGCAGGTCACCGGGGAGCTGTTTTTT.

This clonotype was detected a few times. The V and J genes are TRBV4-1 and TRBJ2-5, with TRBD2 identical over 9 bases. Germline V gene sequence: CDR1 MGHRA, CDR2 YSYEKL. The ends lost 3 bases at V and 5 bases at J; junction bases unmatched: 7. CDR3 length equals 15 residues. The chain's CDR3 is CASSQGTSPQETQYF. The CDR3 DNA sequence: TGCGCCAGCAGCCAGGGGACTAGCCCCCAGGAGACCCAGTACTTC.

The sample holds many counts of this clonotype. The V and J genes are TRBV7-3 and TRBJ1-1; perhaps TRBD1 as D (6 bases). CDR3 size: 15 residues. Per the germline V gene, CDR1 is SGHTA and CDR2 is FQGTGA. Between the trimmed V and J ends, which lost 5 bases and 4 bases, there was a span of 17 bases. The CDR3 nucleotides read TGTGCCAGCAGCCGAAGTGCCGGGGGCATCACTGAAGCTTTCTTT. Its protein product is CASSRSAGGITEAFF.

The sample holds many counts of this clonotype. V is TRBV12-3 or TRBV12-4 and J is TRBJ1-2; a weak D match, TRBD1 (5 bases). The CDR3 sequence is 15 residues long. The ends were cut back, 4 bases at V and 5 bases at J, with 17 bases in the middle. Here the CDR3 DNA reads TGTGCCAGCAGTTCGTACCGGGGCCAAGGGTATGGCTACACCTTC. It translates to CASSSYRGQGYGYTF.

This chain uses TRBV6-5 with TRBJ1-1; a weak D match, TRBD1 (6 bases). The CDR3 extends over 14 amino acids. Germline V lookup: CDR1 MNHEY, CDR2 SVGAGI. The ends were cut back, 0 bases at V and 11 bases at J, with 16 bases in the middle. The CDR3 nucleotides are TGTGCCAGCAGTTACTCAGGGACATCGACCGATGCTTTCTTT. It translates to CASSYSGTSTDAFF.

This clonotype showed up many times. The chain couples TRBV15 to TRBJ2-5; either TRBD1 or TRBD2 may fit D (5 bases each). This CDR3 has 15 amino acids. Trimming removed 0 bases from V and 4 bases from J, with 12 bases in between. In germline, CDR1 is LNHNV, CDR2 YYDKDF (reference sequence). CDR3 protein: CATSRDFGAVETQYF. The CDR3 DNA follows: TGTGCCACCAGCAGAGATTTCGGGGCGGTAGAGACCCAGTACTTC.

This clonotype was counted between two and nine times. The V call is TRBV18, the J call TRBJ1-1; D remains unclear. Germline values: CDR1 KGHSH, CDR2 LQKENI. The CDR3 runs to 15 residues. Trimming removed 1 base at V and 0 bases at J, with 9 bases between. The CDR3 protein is CASSPRPSMNTEAFF. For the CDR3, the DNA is TGTGCCAGCTCACCACGCCCAAGCATGAACACTGAAGCTTTCTTT.

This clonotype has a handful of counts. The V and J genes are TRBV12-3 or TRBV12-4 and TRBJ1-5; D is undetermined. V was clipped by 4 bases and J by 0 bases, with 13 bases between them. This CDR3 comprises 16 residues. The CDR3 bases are TGTGCCAGCAGTTCAAAAGGGCTAAATAGCAATCAGCCCCAGCATTTT. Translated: CASSSKGLNSNQPQHF.

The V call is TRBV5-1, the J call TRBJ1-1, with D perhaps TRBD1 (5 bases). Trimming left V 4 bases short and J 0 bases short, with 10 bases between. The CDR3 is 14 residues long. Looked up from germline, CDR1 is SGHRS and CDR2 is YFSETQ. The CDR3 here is CASSATVMNTEAFF. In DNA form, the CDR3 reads TGCGCCAGCAGCGCGACAGTCATGAACACTGAAGCTTTCTTT. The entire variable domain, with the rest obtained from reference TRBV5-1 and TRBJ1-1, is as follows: KAGVTQTPRYLIKTRGQQVTLSCSPISGHRSVSWYQQTPGQGLQFLFEYFSETQRNKGNFPGRFSGRQFSNSRSEMNVSTLELGDSALYLCASSATVMNTEAFFGQGTRLTVV.

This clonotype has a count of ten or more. This CDR3 is CASAGEGGLSPLHF. CDR3 DNA: TGTGCCAGCGCGGGTGAAGGGGGCCTTTCACCCCTCCACTTT. This chain uses TRBV5-4 with TRBJ1-6, with TRBD1 matching 7 bases. This CDR3 comprises 14 residues. V shed 7 bases, J shed 9 bases, and the junction held 10 bases outside the gene matches. CDR1 is SGHNT, CDR2 YYREEE, per germline (reference sequence).